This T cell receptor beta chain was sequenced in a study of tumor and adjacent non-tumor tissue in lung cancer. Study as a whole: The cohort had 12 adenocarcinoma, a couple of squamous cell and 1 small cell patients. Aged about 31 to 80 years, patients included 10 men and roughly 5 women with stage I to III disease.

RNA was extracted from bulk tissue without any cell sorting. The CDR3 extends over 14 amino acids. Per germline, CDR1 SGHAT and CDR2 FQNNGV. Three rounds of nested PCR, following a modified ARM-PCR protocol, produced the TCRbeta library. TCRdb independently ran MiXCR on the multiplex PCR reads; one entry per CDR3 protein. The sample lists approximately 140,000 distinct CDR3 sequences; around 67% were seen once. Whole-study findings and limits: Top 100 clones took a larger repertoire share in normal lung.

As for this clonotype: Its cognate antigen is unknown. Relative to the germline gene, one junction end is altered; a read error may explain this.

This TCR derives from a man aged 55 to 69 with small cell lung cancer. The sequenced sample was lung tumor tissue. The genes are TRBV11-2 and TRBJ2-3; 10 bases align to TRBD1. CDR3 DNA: TGTGTCAGCAGTTTGACAGGGGGCGCAGATACGCAGTATTTT. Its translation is CVSSLTGGADTQYF.